This T cell receptor (beta chain) derives from a study of shared clonotypes between healthy human individuals. The CDR3 sequence is 15 residues long. Germline V gene data show CDR1 as LNHDA and CDR2 as SQIVND (reference sequence). Deletions cut 0 bases from V and 0 bases from J, with 3 bases between. TCRdb's copy holds only in-frame clones and misses some; the assay was immunoSEQ multiplex PCR. This table holds about 380,000 clones, around 96% found once. Of note for this clone: Its matching antigen is unknown.

Whole-study findings and limits: Expectations were that clonotype sharing among donors would be affected by sequencing depth. Shared clonotypes across all four donors exceeded non-shared ones in generation probability.

The specimen sequenced was memory CD8+ T cells sorted from blood. Regarding subset: CD45RO+ cells pooled with CCR7-negative TemRA cells. The chain carries TRBV19 and TRBJ2-6; no firm D call. The receptor's source is a man between 25 and 39 years old in good health. The CDR3 sequence: CASSIDNSGANVLTF. The CDR3 DNA is TGTGCCAGTAGTATAGACAACTCTGGGGCCAACGTCCTGACTTTC.